These 13 T cell receptor beta chains came from one sample sequenced in a study of Graves' ophthalmopathy and Graves' hyperthyroidism. Transcripts of RNA were the source for amplifying TCR beta CDR3 regions. Scientists carried out first-round RT-PCR using HTBI primers and then a second-round multiplex PCR. Via MiXCR, TCRdb re-called the multiplex PCR reads, giving one row per CDR3 protein. Of around 520,000 distinct CDR3 sequences in the sample, roughly 40% were seen once. Sequencing used peripheral blood or thyroid tissue (not recorded which). These receptors were collected from an adult man with Graves' hyperthyroidism.

The gene calls are TRBV18 and TRBJ1-3; no clear D gene. Trimming removed 4 bases at V and 3 bases at J, with 7 bases between. The CDR3 has 13 amino acids. Germline CDR1 reads KGHSH; CDR2 reads LQKENI. The CDR3 bases are TGTGCCAGCTCACTTGACGGTGGAAACACCATATATTTT. Translated, it gives CASSLDGGNTIYF.

A note on this clonotype: A much larger clone sits a single nucleotide away, making a read error possible. The J gene is TRBJ2-2, the V gene TRBV2; 8 bases are a match to TRBD2. Looked up from germline, CDR1 is SNHLY and CDR2 is FYNNEI. The CDR3 runs 15 residues. Trimming at V came to 8 bases and at J to 3 bases, leaving 8 bases not matched to a gene. The CDR3 nucleotides are TGTGCCAGCCGCTACGGGGGGGCGGACACCGGGGAGCTGTTTTTT. Translating it yields CASRYGGADTGELFF.

In its sample, this clonotype was seen many times. The rearrangement uses TRBV20-1 and TRBJ2-7; perhaps TRBD1 as D (6 bases). With 1 base removed from V and 7 bases from J, the gap between germline ends came to 17 bases. Germline V gene sequence: CDR1 DFQATT, CDR2 SNEGSKA (reference sequence). This CDR3 has 14 residues. As DNA, the CDR3 is TGCAGTGCTAGAGGGGTCAGGGGCCTGGGGGAGCAGTACTTC. Encoded protein: CSARGVRGLGEQYF.

This chain joins TRBV29-1 and TRBJ1-2; 7 bases are shared with TRBD1. CDR1 SQVTM and CDR2 ANQGSEA come from the germline V gene. This CDR3 contains 13 residues. The V and J ends lost 8 bases and 4 bases, in that order; junction bases with no gene match: 10. The CDR3 spells CSLIRDSSYGYTF. CDR3 in DNA: TGCAGCCTGATCCGGGACAGCAGCTATGGCTACACCTTC.

This clonotype occurred many times. The chain combines TRBV7-9 with TRBJ1-2; D is perhaps TRBD1 (5 bases). Germline loops: CDR1 SEHNR, CDR2 FQNEAQ (reference sequence). Trimming removed 5 bases at V and 0 bases at J, with 19 bases between. The CDR3 is 17 residues long. CDR3 nucleotide sequence: TGTGCCAGCAGCCGCCCAGTCCGGGACGGAGCTAACTATGGCTACACCTTC. It codes for CASSRPVRDGANYGYTF.

The chain couples TRBV7-9 to TRBJ2-3, with D perhaps TRBD1 or TRBD2 (5 bases each). This CDR3 region has 16 residues. Germline V CDR1 and CDR2: SEHNR, FQNEAQ (reference sequence). The V and J ends lost 5 bases and 6 bases respectively, with 21 bases between them. The CDR3 loop is CASSPAPGFGADTQYF. The CDR3 region has the DNA TGTGCCAGCAGCCCCGCCCCGGGGTTTGGGGCCGATACGCAGTATTTT.

V and J are TRBV7-8 and TRBJ1-2; perhaps TRBD1 as D (6 bases). This CDR3 has 15 residues. Trimming took off 5 bases at V and 2 bases at J, with 15 bases between the two ends. The germline gives CDR1 SGHVS, CDR2 FQNEAQ. CDR3 in DNA: TGTGCCAGCAGCCTCAGGGGTCCAAGGAACTATGGCTACACCTTC. This gives the protein CASSLRGPRNYGYTF.

This clonotype has a count of ten or more. The rearrangement joins TRBV10-3 to TRBJ2-5, with 9 nucleotides matching TRBD2. The CDR3 runs to 14 residues. With 2 bases clipped from V and 5 bases from J, the junction kept 3 bases outside the gene matches. The germline V gene has CDR1 ENHRY and CDR2 SYGVKD. DNA of the CDR3: TGTGCCATCAGTGAGGCTAGCGGGGTTGAGACCCAGTACTTC. This translates into CAISEASGVETQYF.

V is TRBV11-3 and J is TRBJ2-7; D perhaps matches TRBD2 (5 bases). Trimming left V 6 bases short and J 7 bases short, with 16 bases between. CDR1 SGHNT and CDR2 YENEEA come from the germline V gene. The CDR3 is 13 amino acids. Written as DNA, the CDR3 is TGTGCCAGCAGTTTGGACCCGACGGGGGAGCAGTACTTC. It codes for CASSLDPTGEQYF.

In regard to this clonotype: A read error may be the cause here, since a much bigger clone is one base away. J is TRBJ2-7 and V is TRBV6-6, with a tentative D call TRBD2 (5 bases). Trimming took off 2 bases at V and 4 bases at J, with 12 bases between the two ends. Germline CDR1 is MNHNY and CDR2 is SVGAGI (reference sequence). CDR3 length equals 14 residues. The CDR3 region is CASSYGLRPYEQYF. For the CDR3, the DNA is TGTGCCAGCAGTTACGGACTGAGGCCGTACGAGCAGTACTTC.

Concerning this clonotype itself: A much larger clone lies a single base off, so this may be a read error. The rearrangement uses TRBV4-1 and TRBJ2-7; 11 bases fit TRBD1. Germline V gene data show CDR1 as MGHRA and CDR2 as YSYEKL. The CDR3 runs to 15 residues. V was pared by 4 bases and J by 7 bases, with 9 bases of the junction left unmatched. Here the CDR3 DNA reads TGCGCCAGCAGCCCATGGACAGGGGGCCCGGGAGAGCAGTACTTC. It specifies CASSPWTGGPGEQYF.

This clonotype was observed at least ten times. CDR3 amino acids: CASQDWTGEQPQHF. The CDR3 DNA reads as TGTGCCAGCCAAGACTGGACAGGGGAACAGCCCCAGCATTTT. The genes are TRBV2 and TRBJ1-5; TRBD1 agrees at 9 bases. In germline, CDR1 is SNHLY, CDR2 FYNNEI. The CDR3 is 14 amino acids. With 8 bases clipped from V and 7 bases from J, the junction kept 9 bases outside the gene matches.

The chain recombines TRBV9 with TRBJ2-7; the match to TRBD1 covers 9 bases. This CDR3 region has 15 residues. V shed 1 base and J 2 bases; nucleotides not matched to a gene: 4. CDR1 is SGDLS, CDR2 YYNGEE, per germline. This CDR3 is CASSVSGTGPYEQYF. The CDR3 nucleotides are TGTGCCAGCAGCGTAAGTGGGACAGGGCCCTACGAGCAGTACTTC.